This entry describes one TCR beta chain. Its target antigen remains unknown. Per-nucleotide qualities are absent, and no much larger clonotype sits a single base away. This sample was taken from a study of cytomegalovirus exposure and HLA in healthy donors (dated by TCRdb to between 2016 and 2019). Regarding the complete study: According to an earlier analysis of 550 to 750 of the donors, about 179 million T cells yielded roughly 100 million unique TCR beta sequences and around 300 Gb of sequence data. The study was designed to test whether signatures of past pathogen exposure could be identified by cataloging public T cell receptors. All discovery cohort repertoires had been generated using a single sequencing platform. The T cell repertoires of roughly 660 subjects were profiled by immunosequencing and related to cytomegalovirus serostatus. On average, about 240,000 unique TCR beta nucleotide sequences were sequenced per donor among 350 to 400 genotyped donors of the cohort, with roughly 18% of those sequences being non-productive. Donor age, sex, ethnicity and CMV serostatus were compiled alongside the repertoire data. A later genetic analysis used genome-wide SNP genotypes for about 60% of the roughly 700 donors, treating that subset as a discovery cohort. Typing coverage differed by locus: A, B, C, DRB1 and DQB1 were typed in roughly 620-630 donors, DQA1 in about 500, DPA1 in 600 to 610, and DPB1 in 400 to 490. In the later analysis, no new phenotypic data were used to find candidate immune exposures; instead, reliance was placed on TCR beta sequences and their occurrence across donors. In addition to the first cohort of roughly 670 subjects, a separate validation cohort of 120 different subjects was used. The genetic ancestry cluster associated with self-reported Caucasian donors included around 76% of the roughly 400 genotyped donors. A few DR-DQ haplotypes were treated as single units for association and clustering because of strong linkage in the cohort. HLA typing included class I and class II loci at four-digit resolution. A later analysis re-analyzed previously published TCR beta repertoires from 660 or so donors and added high-resolution HLA genotyping to study TCR occurrence patterns. An earlier analysis of several hundred of the donors applied high-throughput TCR beta sequencing to assess whether each TCR beta V gene segment acted as functional or pseudogenic. The study combined high-throughput TCR immunosequencing, statistical association of individual TCRs with disease status, and machine learning to predict cytomegalovirus infection status. An early release covering 550 to 650 HLA-typed donors comprised approximately 290 gigabases of sequencing data and tens of millions of unique TCR sequences.

Points the paper makes about the study in general: While some public TCRs were present in many individuals, most TCR sequences turned up only very rarely across donors. According to a later analysis, TCR association rates differed among HLA loci, with DRB1 alleles showing the most associated TCRs and HLA-C alleles showing the fewest. In an earlier analysis of 587 of the donors, most TCR beta V segments appeared in productive rearrangements about 87% or about 30% of the time, broadly matching IMGT annotations. Correlated functional status among segregating V segments might reflect linkage disequilibrium, but an unknown experimental factor could not be ruled out. In both the original and validation cohorts, the classifier was reported to diagnose cytomegalovirus status with high specificity and sensitivity. The study gave a list of about 150 TCR beta chains associated with cytomegalovirus. Several of the top co-occurrence clusters appeared to be linked to parvovirus B19, influenza, CMV and Epstein-Barr virus, according to a later analysis. The cohort was sequenced for TCR beta chains only, and without alpha or paired-chain data the features that could be detected were limited. Because HLA typing was unavailable for some donors at each locus, only the typed subset was used in association tests. In a later genetic analysis, a missense DCLRE1C variant was associated with V-gene and J-gene trimming of TCR beta chains, and the association was replicated in an independent cohort. A group of highly shared sequence variants was considered likely to be a technical artifact of the sequencing pipeline. Most CMV-associated TCR beta chains appeared to be HLA-restricted in a later analysis, and the HLA associations seemed to be driven largely by CMV exposure. The 87-base-pair reads could not distinguish some IMGT-functional V segments, including TRBV6-2 and TRBV6-3, so those segments were excluded. Strong co-occurrence of HLA alleles, especially DR and DQ, made assigning TCR associations to individual alleles difficult. Roughly uniform sequencing depth across donors was assumed in presence/absence analyses, although this assumption may not hold. According to the authors, the approach could potentially be generalized to other disease states and immunological phenotypes. About 15 rarely observed V segments, including chromosome 9 orphons, were excluded from the earlier analysis of a few hundred of the donors because counts were too low. In a later analysis, HLA-associated TCR beta chains showed more clonal expansion and lower generation probabilities than non-associated chains that were equally common. Compared with the 666-donor mean, donors in an Asian-associated ancestry cluster had fewer N-insertions in productive TCRs, according to a later genetic analysis. For the cohort, immune exposure information was limited to CMV serostatus. A further reported finding was that TCR beta sequences accurately predicted the HLA-A and HLA-B alleles for most subjects in the first cohort. A later analysis associated 15,000 to 20,000 TCR beta sequences with specific HLA alleles at a false discovery rate of 0.05. In vitro tests confirmed that a few of the cytomegalovirus-associated TCR beta chains recognize cytomegalovirus antigens.

The library was made by the immunoSEQ multiplex PCR assay. The multiplex PCR relied on a mix of 60 forward primers for TCR Vbeta segments and 13 reverse primers for TCR Jbeta segments. The CDR3 region of rearranged TCR beta genes was amplified from genomic DNA by a multiplex PCR assay. The amplified TCR beta libraries were sequenced on the Illumina HiSeq System as 87-base-pair reads. Per the authors' processing: In a later analysis, about 80 million unique TCR beta chains were counted across the approximately 620 repertoires, and roughly 10 million of these chains were shared by at least two donors. To remove PCR and sequencing errors, raw reads were error-corrected and collapsed into unique sequences using a nearest-neighbor algorithm that merged closely related sequences. Alignment of CDR3 sequences to IMGT reference sequences was used to assign V, D and J gene segments. For a sequence to be retained, a match of at least six nucleotides to both a V gene segment and a J gene segment was required. Rearrangements were classified as productive when the CDR3 lacked stop codons and remained in frame with V and J, and all other rearrangements were classified as non-productive. Following IMGT convention, CDR3 was defined as the stretch from the second conserved V-encoded cysteine up to the conserved J-encoded phenylalanine. Sequences without an unambiguous match to a single V gene segment were excluded from the earlier analysis of about 640 of the donors. In an earlier analysis of 450 to 700 of the donors, V segments were called functional above 56.7% productive rearrangements and were called segregating when the between-donor standard deviation exceeded 5%. A statistical classification framework was developed to diagnose cytomegalovirus status using the catalog of TCR beta chain sequences. A later analysis assigned V and J genes by comparing TCR nucleotide sequences with IMGT/GENE-DB human TR gene sequences. Using the TCRdist pipeline, a later analysis assigned CDR3 sequences along with most-parsimonious VDJ recombination scenarios. In a later analysis, each TCR beta chain was defined by its CDR3 amino acid sequence together with its V-gene family, and reads without a unique V-gene family were excluded. A later analysis removed several hundred highly shared, low-generation-probability nucleotide sequences to deal with suspected cross-contamination and a sequencing artifact. In a later analysis, a clonal expansion index for each public chain was calculated from normalized within-repertoire ranks of inferred template counts. A later analysis computed generation probabilities with a VDJ recombination model fitted to out-of-frame rearrangements, and checked the results against IGoR. In a later analysis, hypergeometric tests were used to score TCR-TCR, TCR-HLA and TCR-CMV co-occurrence, with a repertoire-size bias correction applied to TCR pairs. A later analysis estimated false discovery rates by permuting HLA or CMV assignments 20 times. In a later analysis, co-occurring TCRs were grouped using DBSCAN, with TCRdist sequence similarity added in when clustering inside HLA-allele-positive subsets. For co-occurrence clustering, repertoires with fewer than 30,000 or more than 120,000 public chains were excluded, along with four or five repertoires with anomalous nucleotide sharing. The source is immuneACCESS, and TCRdb retained only in-frame sequences with V and J called. Part of the clones is not carried over; for the studies checked, unresolved V genes explain less than half of this, and the remainder is unexplained. That table supplies the V and J calls and clone size; D and trimming were determined from the DNA. The sample contains around 130,000 clones, more than 60% of them found a single time. Over 2% of the sample rests with the top ten.

V is cut back by 3 bases and J by 4 bases, with 6 bases in the junction unmatched. From the germline V gene (reference sequence), CDR1 is PRHDT and CDR2 is FYEKMQ. The CDR3 goes from the cysteine to the phenylalanine over 15 residues. The retained sequence is limited to the CDR3, 45 bases, with the frame set at the first base. The cohort comprised some 730 healthy bone marrow donors. At the time of sampling, all cohort members were nominally healthy, though unrecorded immune exposures were likely present. The donor was CMV seropositive and belonged to the group of over 250 seropositive cohort members. Every donor gave a peripheral blood sample, and the peripheral blood mononuclear cells from that sample were used for TCR beta sequencing. The Qiagen DNeasy Blood Extraction Kit was used to extract genomic DNA from the blood cell samples.

The sequenced sample was PBMCs. This receptor chain uses TRBV13 and TRBJ2-5, with 9 middle bases fitting TRBD2. The source is a woman aged 40 to 49 in good health and CMV-seropositive. The CDR3 here reads CASSFGAGGAETQYF. The nucleotides are TGTGCCAGCAGCTTTGGAGCGGGAGGAGCAGAGACCCAGTACTTC. The CDR3 plus the reference TRBV13 and TRBJ2-5 genes for the other parts give the full variable domain: AAGVIQSPRHLIKEKRETATLKCYPIPRHDTVYWYQQGPGQDPQFLISFYEKMQSDKGSIPDRFSAQQFSDYHSELNMSSLELGDSALYFCASSFGAGGAETQYFGPGTRLLVL.